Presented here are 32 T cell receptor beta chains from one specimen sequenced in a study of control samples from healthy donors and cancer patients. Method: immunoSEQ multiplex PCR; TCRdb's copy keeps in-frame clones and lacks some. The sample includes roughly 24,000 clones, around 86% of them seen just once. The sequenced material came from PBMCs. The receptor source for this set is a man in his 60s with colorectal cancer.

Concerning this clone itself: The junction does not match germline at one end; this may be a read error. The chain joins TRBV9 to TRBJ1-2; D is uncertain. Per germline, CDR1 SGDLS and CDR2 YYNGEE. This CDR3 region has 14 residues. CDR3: CASSVDINSYSYTF. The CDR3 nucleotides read TGTGCCAGCAGCGTAGACATAAACAGCTATAGCTACACCTTC. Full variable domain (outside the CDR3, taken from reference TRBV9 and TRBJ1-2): DSGVTQTPKHLITATGQRVTLRCSPRSGDLSVYWYQQSLDQGLQFLIQYYNGEERAKGNILERFSAQQFPDLHSELNLSSLELGDSALYFCASSVDINSYSYTFGSGTRLTVV.

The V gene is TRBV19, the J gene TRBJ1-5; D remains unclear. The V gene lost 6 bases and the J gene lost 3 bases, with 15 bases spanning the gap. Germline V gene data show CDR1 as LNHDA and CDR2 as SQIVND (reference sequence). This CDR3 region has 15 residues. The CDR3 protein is CASRVRKVDNQPQHF. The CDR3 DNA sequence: TGTGCCAGTAGGGTGCGTAAGGTTGACAATCAGCCCCAGCATTTT.

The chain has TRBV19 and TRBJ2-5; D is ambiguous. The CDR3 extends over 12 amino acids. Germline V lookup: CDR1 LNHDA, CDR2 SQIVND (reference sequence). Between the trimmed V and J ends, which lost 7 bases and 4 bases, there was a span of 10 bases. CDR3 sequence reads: CASNQPPETQYF. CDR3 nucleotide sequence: TGTGCCAGTAACCAACCCCCAGAGACCCAGTACTTC.

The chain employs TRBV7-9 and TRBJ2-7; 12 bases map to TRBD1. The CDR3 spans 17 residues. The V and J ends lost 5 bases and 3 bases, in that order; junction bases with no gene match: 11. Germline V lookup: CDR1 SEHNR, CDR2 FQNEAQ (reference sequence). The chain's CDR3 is CASSRVKGTGGYYEQYV. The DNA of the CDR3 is TGTGCCAGCAGCCGCGTGAAGGGGACAGGGGGCTACTACGAGCAGTACGTC.

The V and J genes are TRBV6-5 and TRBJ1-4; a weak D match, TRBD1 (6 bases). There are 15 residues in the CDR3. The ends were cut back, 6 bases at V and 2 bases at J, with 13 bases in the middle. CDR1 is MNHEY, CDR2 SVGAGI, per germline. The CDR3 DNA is TGTGCCAGCAGGGACAGAGGAAATACTAATGAAAAACTGTTTTTT. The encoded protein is CASRDRGNTNEKLFF.

CDR3 DNA sequence: TGTGCCAGCACTCTCCCCGGGGCCAACGTCCTGACTTTC. It yields the protein CASTLPGANVLTF. The rearrangement uses TRBV28 and TRBJ2-6; D is ambiguous. V shed 7 bases and J shed 4 bases, with 8 bases lying between them. CDR3 size: 13 residues. Germline CDR1 is MDHEN and CDR2 is SYDVKM.

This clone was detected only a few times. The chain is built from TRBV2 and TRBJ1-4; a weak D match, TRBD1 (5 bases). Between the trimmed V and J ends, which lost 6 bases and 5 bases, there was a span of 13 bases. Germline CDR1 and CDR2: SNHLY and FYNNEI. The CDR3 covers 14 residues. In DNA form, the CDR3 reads TGTGCCAGCAGATCCGACAGTTCGAATGAAAAACTGTTTTTT. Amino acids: CASRSDSSNEKLFF.

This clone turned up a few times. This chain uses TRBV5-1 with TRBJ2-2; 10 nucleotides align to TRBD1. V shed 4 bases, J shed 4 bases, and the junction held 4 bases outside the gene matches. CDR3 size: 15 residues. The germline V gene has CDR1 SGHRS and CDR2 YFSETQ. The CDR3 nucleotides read TGCGCCAGCAGCGGGGACAGGGGCGGCACCGGGGAGCTGTTTTTT. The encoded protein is CASSGDRGGTGELFF. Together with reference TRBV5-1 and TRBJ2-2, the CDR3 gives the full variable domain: KAGVTQTPRYLIKTRGQQVTLSCSPISGHRSVSWYQQTPGQGLQFLFEYFSETQRNKGNFPGRFSGRQFSNSRSEMNVSTLELGDSALYLCASSGDRGGTGELFFGEGSRLTVL.

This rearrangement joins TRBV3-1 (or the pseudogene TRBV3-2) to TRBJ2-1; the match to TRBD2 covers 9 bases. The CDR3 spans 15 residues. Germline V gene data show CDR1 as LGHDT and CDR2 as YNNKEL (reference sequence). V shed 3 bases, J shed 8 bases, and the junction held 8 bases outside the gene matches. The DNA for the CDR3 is TGTGCCAGCAGCCAGGGGACTAGCATGTACCATGAGCAGTTCTTC. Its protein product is CASSQGTSMYHEQFF.

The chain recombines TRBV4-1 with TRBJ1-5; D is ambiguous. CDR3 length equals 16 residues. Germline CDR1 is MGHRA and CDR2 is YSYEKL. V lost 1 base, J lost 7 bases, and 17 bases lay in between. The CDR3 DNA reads TGCGCCAGCAGCCAAGCACCCAGCGGGGTCGCACAGCCCCAGCATTTT. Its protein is CASSQAPSGVAQPQHF.

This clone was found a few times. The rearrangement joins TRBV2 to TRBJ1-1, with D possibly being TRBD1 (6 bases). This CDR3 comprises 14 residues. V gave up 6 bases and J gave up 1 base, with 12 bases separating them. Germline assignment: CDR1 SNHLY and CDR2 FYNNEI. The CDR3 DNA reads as TGTGCCAGCAGAGATCAGGGGAGGAACACTGAAGCTTTCTTT. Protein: CASRDQGRNTEAFF.

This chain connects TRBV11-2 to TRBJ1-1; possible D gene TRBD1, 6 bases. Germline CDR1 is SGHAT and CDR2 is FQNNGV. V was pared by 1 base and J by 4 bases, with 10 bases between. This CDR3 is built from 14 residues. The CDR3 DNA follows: TGTGCCAGCAGCTTAGTAATCAGGGGCACTGAAGCTTTCTTT. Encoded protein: CASSLVIRGTEAFF.

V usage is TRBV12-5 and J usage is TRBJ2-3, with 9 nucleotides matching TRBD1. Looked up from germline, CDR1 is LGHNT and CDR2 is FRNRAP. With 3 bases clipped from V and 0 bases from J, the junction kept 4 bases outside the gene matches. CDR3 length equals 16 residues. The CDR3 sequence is CASGLRTGASTDTQYF. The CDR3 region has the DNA TGTGCTAGTGGTTTAAGGACAGGGGCTAGCACAGATACGCAGTATTTT.

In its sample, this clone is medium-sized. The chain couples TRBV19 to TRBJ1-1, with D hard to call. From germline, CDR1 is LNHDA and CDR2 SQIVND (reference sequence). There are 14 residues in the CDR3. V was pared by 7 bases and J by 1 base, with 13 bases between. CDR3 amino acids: CASKSTRRNTEAFF. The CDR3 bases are TGTGCCAGTAAATCGACGCGGCGGAACACTGAAGCTTTCTTT.

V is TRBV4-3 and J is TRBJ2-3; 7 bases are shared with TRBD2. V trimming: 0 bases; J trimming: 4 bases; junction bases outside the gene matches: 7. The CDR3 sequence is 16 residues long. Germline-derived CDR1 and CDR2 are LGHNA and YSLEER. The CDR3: CASSQEFIAGADTQYF. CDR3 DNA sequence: TGCGCCAGCAGCCAAGAATTCATCGCGGGGGCAGATACGCAGTATTTT.

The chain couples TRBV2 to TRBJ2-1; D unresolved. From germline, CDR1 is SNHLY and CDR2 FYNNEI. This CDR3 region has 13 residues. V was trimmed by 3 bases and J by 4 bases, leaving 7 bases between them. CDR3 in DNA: TGTGCCAGCAGTGACGCAGTTTACAATGAGCAGTTCTTC. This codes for CASSDAVYNEQFF.

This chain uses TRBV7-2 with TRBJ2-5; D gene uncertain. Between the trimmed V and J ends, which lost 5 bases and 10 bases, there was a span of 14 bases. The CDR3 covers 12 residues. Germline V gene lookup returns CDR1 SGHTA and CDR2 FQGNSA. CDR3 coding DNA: TGTGCCAGCAGCAGGGTTTATGAGGTCCAGTACTTC. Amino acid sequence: CASSRVYEVQYF.

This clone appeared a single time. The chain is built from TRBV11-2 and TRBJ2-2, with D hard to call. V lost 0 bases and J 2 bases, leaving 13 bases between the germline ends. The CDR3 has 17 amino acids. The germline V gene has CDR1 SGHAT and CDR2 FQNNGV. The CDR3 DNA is TGTGCCAGCAGCTTAGATGTGAGCTGGGCCAACACCGGGGAGCTGTTTTTT. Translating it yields CASSLDVSWANTGELFF.

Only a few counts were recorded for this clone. The CDR3 loop reads CASSLGTEAFF. DNA of the CDR3: TGTGCCAGCAGCTTAGGCACTGAAGCTTTCTTT. The J gene is TRBJ1-1, the V gene TRBV2; D not resolved. The CDR3 runs 11 residues. From germline, CDR1 is SNHLY and CDR2 FYNNEI. V gave up 6 bases and J gave up 4 bases, with 6 bases separating them. Complete variable domain (other parts from reference TRBV2 and TRBJ1-1): EPEVTQTPSHQVTQMGQEVILRCVPISNHLYFYWYRQILGQKVEFLVSFYNNEISEKSEIFDDQFSVERPDGSNFTLKIRSTKLEDSAMYFCASSLGTEAFFGQGTRLTVV.

CDR3 in DNA: TGTGCCAGCAGTGATATGGGACAGGGGACTGGTCAGCCCCAGCATTTT. This gives the protein CASSDMGQGTGQPQHF. The chain employs TRBV6-1 and TRBJ1-5, with 10 bases aligning to TRBD1. V dropped 3 bases and J dropped 6; count of bases not matched to a gene: 8. CDR1 and CDR2 (germline): MNHNS, SASEGT. This CDR3 comprises 16 residues.

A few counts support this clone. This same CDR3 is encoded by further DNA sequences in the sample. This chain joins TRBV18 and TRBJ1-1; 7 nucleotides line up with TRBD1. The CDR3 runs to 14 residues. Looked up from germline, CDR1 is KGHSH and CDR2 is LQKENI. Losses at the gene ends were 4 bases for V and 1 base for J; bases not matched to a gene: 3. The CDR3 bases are TGTGCCAGCTCACAGGGACAGCAGAACACTGAAGCTTTCTTT. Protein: CASSQGQQNTEAFF. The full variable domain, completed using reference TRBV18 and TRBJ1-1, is NAGVMQNPRHLVRRRGQEARLRCSPMKGHSHVYWYRQLPEEGLKFMVYLQKENIIDESGMPKERFSAEFPKEGPSILRIQQVVRGDSAAYFCASSQGQQNTEAFFGQGTRLTVV.

Here the CDR3 reads CASSRRTSGGANEQFF. The DNA of the CDR3 is TGTGCCAGCAGCCGAAGGACTAGCGGGGGGGCAAATGAGCAGTTCTTC. V and J are TRBV14 and TRBJ2-1; 15 nucleotides match TRBD2. Germline assignment: CDR1 SGHDN and CDR2 FVKESK. V shed 4 bases and J 7 bases; nucleotides not matched to a gene: 5. This CDR3 is built from 16 residues.

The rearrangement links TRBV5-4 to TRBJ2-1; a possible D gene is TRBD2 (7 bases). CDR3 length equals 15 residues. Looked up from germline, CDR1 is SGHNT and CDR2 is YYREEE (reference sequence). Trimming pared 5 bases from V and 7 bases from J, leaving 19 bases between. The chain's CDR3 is CASRGFGGGLNEQFF. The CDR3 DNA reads TGTGCCAGCAGAGGGTTTGGGGGGGGCTTGAATGAGCAGTTCTTC.

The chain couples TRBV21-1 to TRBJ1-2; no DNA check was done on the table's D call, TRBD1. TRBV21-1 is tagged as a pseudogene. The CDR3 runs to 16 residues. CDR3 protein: CASSKGGNRGGYGYTF. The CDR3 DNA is TGTGCCAGCAGCAAAGGGGGGAACAGGGGAGGCTATGGCTACACCTTC.

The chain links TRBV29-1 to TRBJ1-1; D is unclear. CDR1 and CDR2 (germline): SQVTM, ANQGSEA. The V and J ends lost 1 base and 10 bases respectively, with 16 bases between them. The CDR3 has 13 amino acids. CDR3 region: CSVEVYPNGAAFF. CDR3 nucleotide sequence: TGCAGCGTTGAAGTATACCCTAACGGCGCAGCTTTCTTT. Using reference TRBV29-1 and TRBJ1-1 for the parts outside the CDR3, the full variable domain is SAVISQKPSRDICQRGTSLTIQCQVDSQVTMMFWYRQQPGQSLTLIATANQGSEATYESGFVIDKFPISRPNLTFSTLTVSNMSPEDSSIYLCSVEVYPNGAAFFGQGTRLTVV.

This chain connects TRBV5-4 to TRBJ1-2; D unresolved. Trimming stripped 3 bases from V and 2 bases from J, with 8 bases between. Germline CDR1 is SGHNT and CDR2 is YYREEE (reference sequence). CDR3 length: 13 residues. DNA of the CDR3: TGTGCCAGCAGCTCGGACGGGAACTATGGCTACACCTTC. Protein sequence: CASSSDGNYGYTF.

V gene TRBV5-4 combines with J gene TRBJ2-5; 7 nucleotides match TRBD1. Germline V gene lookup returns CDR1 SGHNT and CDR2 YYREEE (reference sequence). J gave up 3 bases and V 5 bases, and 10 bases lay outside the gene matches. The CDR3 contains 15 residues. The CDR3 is CASSNPQGVKETQYF. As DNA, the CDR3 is TGTGCCAGCAGTAATCCGCAGGGGGTGAAAGAGACCCAGTACTTC. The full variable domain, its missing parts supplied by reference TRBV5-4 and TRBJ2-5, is ETGVTQSPTHLIKTRGQQVTLRCSSQSGHNTVSWYQQALGQGPQFIFQYYREEENGRGNFPPRFSGLQFPNYSSELNVNALELDDSALYLCASSNPQGVKETQYFGPGTRLLVL.

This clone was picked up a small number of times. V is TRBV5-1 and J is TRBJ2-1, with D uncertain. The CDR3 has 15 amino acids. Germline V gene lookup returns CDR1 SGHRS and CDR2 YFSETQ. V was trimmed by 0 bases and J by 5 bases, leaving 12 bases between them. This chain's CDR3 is CASSLDNPYHNEQFF. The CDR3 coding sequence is TGCGCCAGCAGCTTGGACAATCCCTACCACAATGAGCAGTTCTTC.

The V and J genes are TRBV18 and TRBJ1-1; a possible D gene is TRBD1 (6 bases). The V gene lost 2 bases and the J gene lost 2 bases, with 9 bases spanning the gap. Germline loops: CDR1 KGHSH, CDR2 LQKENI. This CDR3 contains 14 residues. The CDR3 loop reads CASSPRGGNTEAFF. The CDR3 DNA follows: TGTGCCAGCTCACCAAGGGGGGGAAACACTGAAGCTTTCTTT.

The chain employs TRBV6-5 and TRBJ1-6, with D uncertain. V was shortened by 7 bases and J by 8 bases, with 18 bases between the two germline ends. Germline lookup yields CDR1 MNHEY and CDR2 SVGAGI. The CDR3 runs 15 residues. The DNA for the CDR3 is TGTGCCAGCACCCCCAGGAATTTCGATTATTCACCCCTCCACTTT. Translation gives CASTPRNFDYSPLHF.

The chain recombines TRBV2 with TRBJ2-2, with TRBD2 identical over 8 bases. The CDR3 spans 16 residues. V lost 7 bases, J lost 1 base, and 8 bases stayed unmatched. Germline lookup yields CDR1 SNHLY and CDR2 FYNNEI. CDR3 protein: CASKMAGGQNTGELFF. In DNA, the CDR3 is TGTGCCAGCAAGATGGCGGGGGGCCAGAACACCGGGGAGCTGTTTTTT.

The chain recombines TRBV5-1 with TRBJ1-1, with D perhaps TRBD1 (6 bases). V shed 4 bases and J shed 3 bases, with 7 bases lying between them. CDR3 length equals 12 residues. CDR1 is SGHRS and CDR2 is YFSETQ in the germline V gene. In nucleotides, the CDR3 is TGCGCCAGCAGCCCAGGGGACACTGAAGCTTTCTTT. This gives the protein CASSPGDTEAFF.